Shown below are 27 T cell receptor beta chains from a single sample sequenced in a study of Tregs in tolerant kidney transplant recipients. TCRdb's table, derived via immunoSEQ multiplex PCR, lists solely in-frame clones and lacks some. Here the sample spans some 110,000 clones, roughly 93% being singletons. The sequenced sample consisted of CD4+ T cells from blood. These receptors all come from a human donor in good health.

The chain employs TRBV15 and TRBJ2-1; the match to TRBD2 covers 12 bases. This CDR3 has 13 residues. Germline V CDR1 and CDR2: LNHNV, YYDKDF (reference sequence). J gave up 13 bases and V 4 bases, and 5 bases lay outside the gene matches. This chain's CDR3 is CATSTRTSGDQFF. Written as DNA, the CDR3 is TGTGCCACCAGCACTCGGACTAGCGGGGACCAGTTCTTC.

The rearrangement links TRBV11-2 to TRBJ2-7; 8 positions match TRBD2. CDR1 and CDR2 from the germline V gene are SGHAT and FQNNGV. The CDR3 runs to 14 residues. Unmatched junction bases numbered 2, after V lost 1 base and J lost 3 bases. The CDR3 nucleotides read TGTGCCAGCAGCTTAGGACGGGGGGGCTACGAGCAGTACTTC. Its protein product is CASSLGRGGYEQYF.

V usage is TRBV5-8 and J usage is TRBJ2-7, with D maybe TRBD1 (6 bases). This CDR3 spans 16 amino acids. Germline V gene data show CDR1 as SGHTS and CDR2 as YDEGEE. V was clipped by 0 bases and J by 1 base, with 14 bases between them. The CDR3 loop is CASSLDGGQISYEQYF. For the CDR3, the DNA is TGTGCCAGCAGCTTGGATGGGGGCCAAATATCCTACGAGCAGTACTTC.

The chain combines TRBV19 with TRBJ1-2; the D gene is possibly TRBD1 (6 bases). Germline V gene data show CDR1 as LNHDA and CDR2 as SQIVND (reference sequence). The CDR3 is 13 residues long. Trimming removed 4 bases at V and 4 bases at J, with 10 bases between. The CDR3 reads CASSNRDIYGYTF. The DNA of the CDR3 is TGTGCCAGTAGTAACAGGGACATCTATGGCTACACCTTC. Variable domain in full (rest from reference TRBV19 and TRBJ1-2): DGGITQSPKYLFRKEGQNVTLSCEQNLNHDAMYWYRQDPGQGLRLIYYSQIVNDFQKGDIAEGYSVSREKKESFPLTVTSAQKNPTAFYLCASSNRDIYGYTFGSGTRLTVV.

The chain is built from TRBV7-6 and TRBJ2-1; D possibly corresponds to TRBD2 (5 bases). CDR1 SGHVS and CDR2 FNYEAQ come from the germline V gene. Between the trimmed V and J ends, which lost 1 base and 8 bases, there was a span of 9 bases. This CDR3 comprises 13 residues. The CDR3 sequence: CASSLVRTHEQFF. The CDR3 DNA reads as TGTGCCAGCAGCTTAGTCCGGACTCATGAGCAGTTCTTC.

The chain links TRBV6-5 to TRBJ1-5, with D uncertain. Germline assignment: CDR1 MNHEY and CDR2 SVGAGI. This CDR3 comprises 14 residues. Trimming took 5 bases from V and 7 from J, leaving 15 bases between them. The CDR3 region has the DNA TGTGCCAGCAGTGTTGACACTTTCCACCAGCCCCAGCATTTT. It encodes CASSVDTFHQPQHF.

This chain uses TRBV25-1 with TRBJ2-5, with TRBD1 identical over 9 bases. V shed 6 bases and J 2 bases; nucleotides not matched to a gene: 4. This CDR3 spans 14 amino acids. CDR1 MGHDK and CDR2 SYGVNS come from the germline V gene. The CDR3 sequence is CASSTGGSQETQYF. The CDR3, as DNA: TGTGCCAGCAGCACAGGGGGCTCTCAAGAGACCCAGTACTTC.

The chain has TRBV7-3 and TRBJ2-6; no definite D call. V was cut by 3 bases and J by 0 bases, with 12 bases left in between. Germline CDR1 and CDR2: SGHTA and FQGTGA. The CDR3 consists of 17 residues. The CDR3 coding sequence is TGTGCCAGCAGCTTTTATCCAGGCAACTCTGGGGCCAACGTCCTGACTTTC. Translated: CASSFYPGNSGANVLTF.

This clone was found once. CDR3 sequence (DNA): TGTGCCAGCAGCTTCGTCTCCGGGTACAATGAGCAGTTCTTC. It encodes CASSFVSGYNEQFF. V gene TRBV11-2 combines with J gene TRBJ2-1, with D hard to call. The germline V and J ends were trimmed by 3 bases and 4 bases, with 10 bases remaining between them. CDR1 is SGHAT, CDR2 FQNNGV, per germline. This CDR3 is built from 14 residues.

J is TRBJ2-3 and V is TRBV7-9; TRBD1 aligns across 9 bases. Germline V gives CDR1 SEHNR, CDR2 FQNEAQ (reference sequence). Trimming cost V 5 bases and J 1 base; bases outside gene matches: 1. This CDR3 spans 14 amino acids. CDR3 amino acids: CASSRQGGTDTQYF. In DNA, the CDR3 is TGTGCCAGCAGCCGACAGGGGGGCACAGATACGCAGTATTTT. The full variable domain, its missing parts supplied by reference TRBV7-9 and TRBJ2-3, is DTGVSQNPRHKITKRGQNVTFRCDPISEHNRLYWYRQTLGQGPEFLTYFQNEAQLEKSRLLSDRFSAERPKGSFSTLEIQRTEQGDSAMYLCASSRQGGTDTQYFGPGTRLTVL.

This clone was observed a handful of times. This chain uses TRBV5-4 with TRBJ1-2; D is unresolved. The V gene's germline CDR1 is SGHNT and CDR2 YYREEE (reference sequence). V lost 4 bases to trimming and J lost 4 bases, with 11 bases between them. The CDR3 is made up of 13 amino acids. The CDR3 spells CASSLGGSYGYTF. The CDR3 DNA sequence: TGTGCCAGCAGCCTCGGAGGTAGCTATGGCTACACCTTC.

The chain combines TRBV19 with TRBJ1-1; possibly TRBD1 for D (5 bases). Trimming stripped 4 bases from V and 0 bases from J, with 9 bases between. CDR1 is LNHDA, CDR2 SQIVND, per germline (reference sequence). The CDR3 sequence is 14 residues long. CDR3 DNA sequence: TGTGCCAGTAGTACGACAGTGGTGAACACTGAAGCTTTCTTT. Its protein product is CASSTTVVNTEAFF.

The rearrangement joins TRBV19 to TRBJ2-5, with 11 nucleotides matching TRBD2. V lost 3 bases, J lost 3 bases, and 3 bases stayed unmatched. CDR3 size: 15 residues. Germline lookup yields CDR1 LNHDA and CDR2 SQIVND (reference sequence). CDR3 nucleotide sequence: TGTGCCAGTAGTATTGTGACTAGCGGGAAAGAGACCCAGTACTTC. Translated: CASSIVTSGKETQYF.

CDR3 region: CASSTPTGGNYGYTF. The CDR3 DNA follows: TGTGCCAGCAGTACTCCTACAGGGGGCAACTATGGCTACACCTTC. J is TRBJ1-2 and V is TRBV28; 9 bases align to TRBD1. Trimming took 5 bases from V and 2 from J; bases not matched to a gene: 6. CDR3 length: 15 residues. Germline loops: CDR1 MDHEN, CDR2 SYDVKM.

The CDR3 spells CASSSTGDSGNTIYF. CDR3 sequence (DNA): TGTGCCAGCTCATCGACAGGGGACTCTGGAAACACCATATATTTT. The rearrangement uses TRBV18 and TRBJ1-3; TRBD1 matches at 8 bases. The length of the CDR3 is 15 residues. Germline values: CDR1 KGHSH, CDR2 LQKENI. Trimming removed 5 bases from V and 0 bases from J; junction bases left unmatched: 3.

CDR3 residues: CASSVATGRAFF. CDR3 bases: TGTGCCAGCAGCGTAGCGACAGGGCGAGCTTTCTTT. The gene calls are TRBV9 and TRBJ1-1, with 7 bases lining up with TRBD1. Germline CDR1 is SGDLS and CDR2 is YYNGEE. The CDR3 spans 12 residues. Unmatched junction bases numbered 3, after V lost 0 bases and J lost 10 bases.

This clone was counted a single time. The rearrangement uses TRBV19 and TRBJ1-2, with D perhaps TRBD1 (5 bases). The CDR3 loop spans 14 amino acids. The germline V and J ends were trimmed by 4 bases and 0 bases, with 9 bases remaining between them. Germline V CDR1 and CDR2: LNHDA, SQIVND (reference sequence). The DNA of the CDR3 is TGTGCCAGTAGTAGGGACGGAGCTAACTATGGCTACACCTTC. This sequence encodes CASSRDGANYGYTF.

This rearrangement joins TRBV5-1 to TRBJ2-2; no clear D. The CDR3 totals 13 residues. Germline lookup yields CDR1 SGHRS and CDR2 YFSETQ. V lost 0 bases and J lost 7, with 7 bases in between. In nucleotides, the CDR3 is TGCGCCAGCAGCTTGGTTGCGGACGGGGAGCTGTTTTTT. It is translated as CASSLVADGELFF.

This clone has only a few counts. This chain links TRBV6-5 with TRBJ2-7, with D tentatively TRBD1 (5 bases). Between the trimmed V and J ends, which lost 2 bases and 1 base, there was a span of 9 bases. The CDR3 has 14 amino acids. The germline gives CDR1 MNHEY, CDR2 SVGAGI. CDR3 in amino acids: CASSYRGASYEQYF. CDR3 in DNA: TGTGCCAGCAGTTACAGGGGCGCTTCCTACGAGCAGTACTTC.

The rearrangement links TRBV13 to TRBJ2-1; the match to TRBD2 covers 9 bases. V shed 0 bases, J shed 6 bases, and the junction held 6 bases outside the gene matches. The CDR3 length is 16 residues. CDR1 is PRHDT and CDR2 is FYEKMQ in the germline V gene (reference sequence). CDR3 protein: CASSLGGGRAPNEQFF. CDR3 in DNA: TGTGCCAGCAGCTTAGGTGGCGGGAGGGCCCCCAATGAGCAGTTCTTC.

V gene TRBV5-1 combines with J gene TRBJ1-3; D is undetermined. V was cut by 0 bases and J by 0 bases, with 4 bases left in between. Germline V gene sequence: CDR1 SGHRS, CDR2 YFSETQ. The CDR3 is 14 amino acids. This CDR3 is CASSLVPSGNTIYF. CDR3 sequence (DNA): TGCGCCAGCAGCTTGGTTCCCTCTGGAAACACCATATATTTT.

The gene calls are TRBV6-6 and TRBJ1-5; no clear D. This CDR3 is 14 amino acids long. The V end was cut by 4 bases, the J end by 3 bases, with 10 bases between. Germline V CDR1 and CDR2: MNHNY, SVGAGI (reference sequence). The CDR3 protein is CASSWTGPNQPQHF. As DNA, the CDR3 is TGTGCCAGCAGTTGGACTGGACCCAATCAGCCCCAGCATTTT.

The DNA of the CDR3 is TGTGCCAGCAGCTTAGATCCGAGTTACACTGAAGCTTTCTTT. Amino acid sequence: CASSLDPSYTEAFF. The V gene is TRBV7-9, the J gene TRBJ1-1, with D unresolved. With 1 base removed from V and 3 bases from J, the gap between germline ends came to 9 bases. The germline CDR1 and CDR2 sequences are SEHNR and FQNEAQ (reference sequence). The CDR3 is 14 residues long.

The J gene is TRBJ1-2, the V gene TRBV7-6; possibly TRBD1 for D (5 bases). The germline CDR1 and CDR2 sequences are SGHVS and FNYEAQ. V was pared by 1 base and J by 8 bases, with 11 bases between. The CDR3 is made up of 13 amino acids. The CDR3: CASSLGQGFGYTF. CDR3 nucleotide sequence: TGTGCCAGCAGCTTAGGCCAGGGATTCGGCTACACCTTC.

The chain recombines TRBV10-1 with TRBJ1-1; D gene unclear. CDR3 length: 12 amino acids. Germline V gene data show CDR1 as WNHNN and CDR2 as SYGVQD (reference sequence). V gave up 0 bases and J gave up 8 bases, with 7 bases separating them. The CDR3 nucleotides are TGCGCCAGCAGTGAGTCTACTTCCGAAGCTTTCTTT. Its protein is CASSESTSEAFF.

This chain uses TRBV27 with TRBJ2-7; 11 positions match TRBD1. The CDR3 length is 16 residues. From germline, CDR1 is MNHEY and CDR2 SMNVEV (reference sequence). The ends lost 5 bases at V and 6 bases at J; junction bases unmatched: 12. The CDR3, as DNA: TGTGCCAGCAGTCCGATCCCGGACAGGGGGCGGGTCGAGCAGTACTTC. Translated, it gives CASSPIPDRGRVEQYF.

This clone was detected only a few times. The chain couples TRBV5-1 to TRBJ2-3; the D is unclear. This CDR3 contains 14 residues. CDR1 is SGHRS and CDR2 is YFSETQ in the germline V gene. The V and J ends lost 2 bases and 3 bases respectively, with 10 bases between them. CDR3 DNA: TGCGCCAGCAGCTTCCGTCCCGGGACAGATACGCAGTATTTT. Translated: CASSFRPGTDTQYF.